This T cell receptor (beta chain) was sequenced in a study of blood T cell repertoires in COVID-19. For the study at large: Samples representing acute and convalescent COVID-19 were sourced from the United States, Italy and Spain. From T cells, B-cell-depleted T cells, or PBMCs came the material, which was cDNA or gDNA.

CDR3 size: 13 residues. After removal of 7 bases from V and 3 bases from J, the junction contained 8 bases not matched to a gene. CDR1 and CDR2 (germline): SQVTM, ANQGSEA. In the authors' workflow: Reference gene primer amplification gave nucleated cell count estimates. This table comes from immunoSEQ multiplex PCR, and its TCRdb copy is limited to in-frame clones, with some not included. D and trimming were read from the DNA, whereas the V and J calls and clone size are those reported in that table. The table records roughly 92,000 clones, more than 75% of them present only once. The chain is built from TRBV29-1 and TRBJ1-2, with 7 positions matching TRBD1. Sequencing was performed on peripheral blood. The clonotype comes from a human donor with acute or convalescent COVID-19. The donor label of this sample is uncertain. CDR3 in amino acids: CSATDRWDYGYTF. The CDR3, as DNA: TGCAGCGCCACGGACAGGTGGGACTATGGCTACACCTTC. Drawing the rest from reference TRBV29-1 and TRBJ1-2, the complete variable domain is SAVISQKPSRDICQRGTSLTIQCQVDSQVTMMFWYRQQPGQSLTLIATANQGSEATYESGFVIDKFPISRPNLTFSTLTVSNMSPEDSSIYLCSATDRWDYGYTFGSGTRLTVV.